This is a list of T cell receptor beta chains from one sample in a study of human T cells and chemical hapten exposure. TCRdb fed the RACE reads into MiXCR, producing one record per CDR3 protein. The repertoire holds approximately 370,000 distinct CDR3 sequences, with 4.5% to 7% as singletons. Sequenced material: whole blood, taken in connection with sensitization to the hapten diphenylcyclopropenone (DPC). These receptors were obtained from a woman aged 18-29 years with alopecia areata. Some clones in this sample may be carry-over from other donors' samples. The CDR3 runs from the conserved cysteine through the conserved F or W. Fields, in order: CDR3 protein, CDR3 DNA, clone size, V gene, J gene, D gene. D genes are given only for firm matches. Not every row has a clone size; where given, it reads once, few, many or a size class.

CDR3: CAISEEGTPSTDTQYF
DNA: TGTGCCATCAGTGAGGAGGGGACCCCTAGCACAGATACGCAGTATTTT
size: many
V: TRBV10-3
J: TRBJ2-3
D: NA

CDR3: CASESGGYTDTQYF
DNA: TGTGCCAGCGAGAGCGGGGGGTACACAGATACGCAGTATTTT
size: many
V: TRBV6-1
J: TRBJ2-3
D: TRBD2

CDR3: CASRSNRADRGPGEAFF
DNA: TGTGCAAGTCGCTCAAATCGAGCTGACAGGGGGCCTGGTGAAGCTTTCTTT
size: NA
V: TRBV12-2
J: TRBJ1-1
D: NA

CDR3: CASSLVGELGSTTRDTIYF
DNA: TGTGCCAGCAGCTTAGTAGGGGAACTGGGTAGTACGACACGGGACACCATATATTTT
size: few
V: TRBV7-2
J: TRBJ1-3
D: NA

CDR3: CASSETPRMGGYTF
DNA: TGTGCCAGCAGTGAAACCCCCAGGATGGGCGGCTACACCTTC
size: few
V: TRBV2
J: TRBJ1-2
D: NA

CDR3: CSAIGELTVSNTF
DNA: TGCAGTGCTATAGGAGAGTTGACAGTCAGCAACACCTTC
size: many
V: TRBV20-1
J: TRBJ1-2
D: NA

CDR3: CASSREVRGGNSPLHF
DNA: TGTGCCAGCAGCCGTGAGGTGCGGGGAGGTAATTCACCCCTCCACTTT
size: few
V: TRBV7-9
J: TRBJ1-6
D: NA

CDR3: CASSHDLTNTEAFF
DNA: TGTGCCAGCAGCCACGATTTGACCAACACTGAAGCTTTCTTT
size: NA
V: TRBV3-1
J: TRBJ1-1
D: NA

CDR3: CATRQSTDTQYF
DNA: TGTGCCACCCGACAGTCCACAGATACGCAGTATTTT
size: many
V: TRBV19
J: TRBJ2-3
D: NA

CDR3: CASKGEISGNTIYF
DNA: TGTGCCAGCAAAGGGGAAATATCTGGAAACACCATATATTTT
size: many
V: TRBV2
J: TRBJ1-3
D: NA

CDR3: CASSQDYRSAGGYGYTF
DNA: TGCGCCAGCAGCCAAGATTATCGTTCGGCAGGGGGCTATGGCTACACCTTC
size: NA
V: TRBV4-3
J: TRBJ1-2
D: TRBD1

CDR3: CASSNLHGNTIYF
DNA: TGTGCCAGCAGTAACCTTCATGGAAACACCATATATTTT
size: many
V: TRBV12-3/TRBV12-4
J: TRBJ1-3
D: NA

CDR3: CASSPGLLRNQPQHF
DNA: TGTGCCAGCAGTCCTGGACTGCTTCGGAATCAGCCCCAGCATTTT
size: many
V: TRBV7-3
J: TRBJ1-5
D: NA

CDR3: CSARDLTGANVLTF
DNA: TGCAGTGCTAGAGATCTTACCGGGGCCAACGTCCTGACTTTC
size: NA
V: TRBV20-1
J: TRBJ2-6
D: NA

CDR3: CASSHPRAEAFF
DNA: TGTGCCAGCAGTCACCCCCGGGCCGAAGCTTTCTTT
size: many
V: TRBV6-5
J: TRBJ1-1
D: NA

CDR3: CASSLAFNGDTQYF
DNA: TGTGCCAGCAGCTTAGCCTTTAACGGGGATACGCAGTATTTT
size: few
V: TRBV7-2
J: TRBJ2-3
D: NA

CDR3: CATRSGTSGAGELFF
DNA: TGTGCCACCAGATCCGGGACTAGCGGGGCCGGGGAGCTGTTTTTT
size: many
V: TRBV24-1
J: TRBJ2-2
D: TRBD2

CDR3: CSVRTGWNTEAFF
DNA: TGCAGCGTGAGGACAGGGTGGAACACTGAAGCTTTCTTT
size: many
V: TRBV29-1
J: TRBJ1-1
D: TRBD1

CDR3: CASSFNGGANEQFF
DNA: TGTGCCAGCAGTTTTAACGGGGGGGCCAATGAGCAGTTCTTC
size: few
V: TRBV12-3/TRBV12-4
J: TRBJ2-1
D: TRBD2

CDR3: CASSRHWRFSNQPQHF
DNA: TGCGCCAGCAGCCGGCATTGGCGGTTTAGCAATCAGCCCCAGCATTTT
size: NA
V: TRBV4-3
J: TRBJ1-5
D: NA

CDR3: CASSDGTGLNQPQHF
DNA: TGTGCCAGCAGTGACGGGACAGGGCTGAACCAGCCCCAGCATTTT
size: many
V: TRBV6-1
J: TRBJ1-5
D: TRBD1

CDR3: CATSDRGQSGAQYF
DNA: TGTGCCACCAGTGACCGCGGACAGTCGGGGGCCCAGTACTTC
size: few
V: TRBV24-1
J: TRBJ2-5
D: NA

CDR3: CAIRTASYEQYF
DNA: TGTGCCATCAGGACAGCCTCCTACGAGCAGTACTTC
size: few
V: TRBV10-3
J: TRBJ2-7
D: NA

CDR3: CASGQGWNSPLHF
DNA: TGCGCCAGCGGACAGGGATGGAATTCACCCCTCCACTTT
size: many
V: TRBV10-2
J: TRBJ1-6
D: TRBD1

CDR3: CASSHDTGTTYEQYF
DNA: TGTGCCAGCAGCCATGACACCGGGACTACCTACGAGCAGTACTTC
size: NA
V: TRBV3-1
J: TRBJ2-7
D: TRBD2

CDR3: CASSKAPPIRPGQYF
DNA: TGTGCCAGCAGCAAAGCCCCGCCTATTCGCCCGGGGCAGTACTTC
size: few
V: TRBV21-1
J: TRBJ2-7
D: NA

CDR3: CSVGYGYTF
DNA: TGCAGTGTTGGATATGGCTACACCTTC
size: many
V: TRBV20-1
J: TRBJ1-2
D: NA

CDR3: CASSLVLDRNYEQYF
DNA: TGTGCCAGCAGCTTAGTCCTGGACAGGAACTACGAGCAGTACTTC
size: NA
V: TRBV7-9
J: TRBJ2-7
D: TRBD1

CDR3: CATRSPGTVNTEAFF
DNA: TGTGCCACCAGGTCGCCGGGAACAGTGAACACTGAAGCTTTCTTT
size: NA
V: TRBV15
J: TRBJ1-1
D: NA

CDR3: CASSLWTGRNTEAFF
DNA: TGTGCCAGCAGTCTCTGGACAGGGCGGAACACTGAAGCTTTCTTT
size: many
V: TRBV27
J: TRBJ1-1
D: TRBD1

CDR3: CASRQSLQEQYF
DNA: TGTGCCAGCAGGCAGAGTCTTCAAGAGCAGTACTTC
size: NA
V: TRBV28
J: TRBJ2-7
D: NA

CDR3: CASSTGQAKAFF
DNA: TGCGCCAGCAGCACCGGACAGGCTAAAGCTTTCTTT
size: many
V: TRBV5-1
J: TRBJ1-1
D: TRBD1

CDR3: CASSLSREGNEQYF
DNA: TGTGCCAGCAGTTTATCGAGAGAGGGGAACGAGCAGTACTTC
size: many
V: TRBV27
J: TRBJ2-7
D: NA

CDR3: CAIMVSMNTEAFF
DNA: TGTGCCATCATGGTCAGCATGAACACTGAAGCTTTCTTT
size: NA
V: TRBV10-3
J: TRBJ1-1
D: NA

CDR3: CASSQVNIGTVNSPLHF
DNA: TGTGCCAGCAGCCAAGTTAATATCGGGACAGTTAATTCACCCCTCCACTTT
size: few
V: TRBV3-1
J: TRBJ1-6
D: TRBD1